This section outlines one T cell receptor beta chain sequence together with its context. The protocol was immunoSEQ multiplex PCR, while the TCRdb copy is restricted to in-frame clones and leaves out a portion. There are roughly 150,000 clones in the sample; roughly 88% occur only once, and roughly 5.3% lies in the top ten. The CDR3 has 11 amino acids. The V end lost 2 bases, the J end lost 9 bases, and 4 bases lay between the germline ends. Germline V CDR1 and CDR2: MGHDK, SYGVNS. A Seattle source enrolled patients during active infection and followed them longitudinally. The data derive from a study of blood T cell repertoires in COVID-19. Study background: The samples span acute and convalescent COVID-19 from the United States, Italy and Spain. Nucleic acid was either cDNA or gDNA, and it came from T cells, B-cell-depleted T cells, or PBMCs.

Sequenced material: peripheral blood. The sequence derives from a man younger than 35 with COVID-19, enrolled during active disease. This chain links TRBV25-1 with TRBJ2-2; D remains ambiguous. The CDR3 bases are TGTGCCAGCAGTGAAAATAGGGAGCTGTTTTTT. Protein: CASSENRELFF.